Presented here are 31 T cell receptor beta chains from one specimen sequenced in a study of T-cell memory formation after mild COVID-19. MiXCR, applied by TCRdb to the 5' RACE reads, yields one record per CDR3 protein. The sample records roughly 450,000 distinct CDR3 sequences, over 15% being singletons. Sequencing input: PBMCs or a T cell subset sorted from them (not recorded which). The receptors stem from a man between 18 and 29 years old who had mild COVID-19 (a few samples of this study predate the infection). Cell type and time point are not known.

The chain couples TRBV15 to TRBJ1-5; D not resolved. The ends were cut back, 0 bases at V and 5 bases at J, with 11 bases in the middle. This CDR3 has 15 residues. Germline values: CDR1 LNHNV, CDR2 YYDKDF (reference sequence). Here the CDR3 reads CATSRDGQIDQPQHF. CDR3 in DNA: TGTGCCACCAGCAGAGATGGGCAGATCGATCAGCCCCAGCATTTT.

The chain couples TRBV2 to TRBJ2-1; possible D gene TRBD1, 5 bases. In germline, CDR1 is SNHLY, CDR2 FYNNEI. Trimming took off 6 bases at V and 2 bases at J, with 5 bases between the two ends. CDR3 length: 12 residues. The CDR3 nucleotides read TGTGCCAGCAGACAGGCCTACAATGAGCAGTTCTTC. This sequence encodes CASRQAYNEQFF.

The chain combines TRBV7-6 with TRBJ1-1; possible D gene TRBD1, 6 bases. This CDR3 comprises 13 residues. V lost 4 bases and J lost 8, with 14 bases in between. Germline V gene data show CDR1 as SGHVS and CDR2 as FNYEAQ. CDR3 nucleotides: TGTGCCAGCAGCTCCATACAGGGTACGGAAGCTTTCTTT. Translating gives CASSSIQGTEAFF.

This clonotype was seen more than once but under ten times. CDR3 region: CASSEALRGQGAGQPQHF. For the CDR3, the DNA is TGTGCCAGCAGTGAAGCGCTTCGGGGACAGGGGGCCGGTCAGCCCCAGCATTTT. The rearrangement uses TRBV6-1 and TRBJ1-5, with 12 nucleotides matching TRBD1. With 0 bases clipped from V and 6 bases from J, the junction kept 9 bases outside the gene matches. The CDR3 contains 18 residues. Looked up from germline, CDR1 is MNHNS and CDR2 is SASEGT.

The chain combines TRBV10-1 with TRBJ2-1; the D is unclear. The CDR3 runs to 12 residues. CDR1 and CDR2 (germline): WNHNN, SYGVQD (reference sequence). V was pared by 4 bases and J by 6 bases, with 7 bases between. This CDR3 is CASSVSVNEQFF. As DNA, the CDR3 is TGCGCCAGCAGTGTGTCCGTCAATGAGCAGTTCTTC.

This clonotype was observed a single time. The gene calls are TRBV7-2 and TRBJ1-6, with no clear D. V lost 5 bases to trimming and J lost 8 bases, with 13 bases between them. Germline CDR1 SGHTA, CDR2 FQGNSA. This CDR3 spans 14 amino acids. Here the CDR3 DNA reads TGTGCCAGCAGCCCTCGGGCGGCGGATTCACCCCTCCACTTT. Its protein is CASSPRAADSPLHF.

This chain links TRBV5-5 with TRBJ1-2, with 7 bases identical to TRBD1. The CDR3 has 14 residues. CDR1 and CDR2 from the germline V gene are SGHKS and YYEKEE (reference sequence). V lost 4 bases, J lost 7 bases, and 10 bases stayed unmatched. The CDR3 nucleotides read TGTGCCAGCAGCCTTGGAGGGGGCGTCGGTGGCTACACCTTC. The encoded protein is CASSLGGGVGGYTF.

The rearrangement uses TRBV9 and TRBJ2-1; the D gene is possibly TRBD2 (6 bases). There are 15 residues in the CDR3. Per germline, CDR1 SGDLS and CDR2 YYNGEE. V was cut by 0 bases and J by 9 bases, with 16 bases left in between. The CDR3 nucleotides are TGTGCCAGCAGCGTAGGTCCGACTAGTGTTGGTGAGCAGTTCTTC. It encodes CASSVGPTSVGEQFF.

The rearrangement joins TRBV7-9 to TRBJ1-4, with TRBD1 matching 10 bases. The CDR3 extends over 16 amino acids. Germline-derived CDR1 and CDR2 are SEHNR and FQNEAQ (reference sequence). V was clipped by 5 bases and J by 5 bases; unmatched bases: 8. The CDR3 spells CASSRSPDRGNEKLFF. The CDR3 DNA follows: TGTGCCAGCAGCCGCTCCCCGGACAGGGGGAATGAAAAACTGTTTTTT.

The rearrangement uses TRBV29-1 and TRBJ2-7; the match to TRBD1 covers 8 bases. This CDR3 region has 15 residues. The J segment lost 3 bases and the V segment lost 0 bases, leaving 7 bases of the junction unmatched. CDR1 SQVTM and CDR2 ANQGSEA come from the germline V gene. Here the CDR3 reads CSVEDTTGGDYEQYF. Written as DNA, the CDR3 is TGCAGCGTTGAAGATACCACAGGGGGTGACTACGAGCAGTACTTC.

This clonotype has just a few counts. This chain uses TRBV6-5 with TRBJ1-3; D gene unclear. Germline V CDR1 and CDR2: MNHEY, SVGAGI. V dropped 4 bases and J dropped 0 bases, with 13 bases sitting between them. CDR3 length equals 16 residues. CDR3 nucleotides: TGTGCCAGCAGTTCCTGGGCCCAGAGCTCTGGAAACACCATATATTTT. It encodes CASSSWAQSSGNTIYF.

The rearrangement uses TRBV9 and TRBJ2-5, with 10 bases lining up with TRBD2. This CDR3 has 15 residues. V dropped 1 base and J dropped 5; count of bases not matched to a gene: 5. Germline V gene data show CDR1 as SGDLS and CDR2 as YYNGEE. CDR3: CASSVLSGGQETQYF. CDR3 nucleotide sequence: TGTGCCAGCAGCGTACTTAGCGGGGGGCAGGAGACCCAGTACTTC.

This clonotype occurred a few times. The gene calls are TRBV5-4 and TRBJ2-7, with 9 bases that match TRBD1. The CDR3 runs to 14 residues. The V segment lost 10 bases and the J segment 2 bases; nucleotides outside the gene matches: 10. Germline V CDR1 and CDR2: SGHNT, YYREEE (reference sequence). CDR3 sequence reads: CAVTGGDRAYEQYF. CDR3 nucleotide sequence: TGTGCCGTGACAGGGGGGGACAGAGCCTACGAGCAGTACTTC.

This clonotype was picked up a small number of times. V is TRBV4-1 and J is TRBJ2-5; the D gene is possibly TRBD2 (7 bases). Germline CDR1 and CDR2: MGHRA and YSYEKL. The V end lost 0 bases, the J end lost 0 bases, and 11 bases lay between the germline ends. This CDR3 region has 16 residues. CDR3 residues: CASSQERGAYQETQYF. The CDR3 coding sequence is TGCGCCAGCAGCCAAGAACGGGGGGCGTACCAAGAGACCCAGTACTTC.

This clonotype came up many times. The chain links TRBV29-1 to TRBJ2-7; TRBD2 aligns across 10 bases. The junction had 10 bases not matched to a gene; V was cut back by 4 bases and J by 7 bases. This CDR3 spans 14 amino acids. The germline gives CDR1 SQVTM, CDR2 ANQGSEA. The CDR3 coding sequence is TGCAGCGTTGGCAGTAGCGGGAGGACGGGGGAGCAGTACTTC. Protein product: CSVGSSGRTGEQYF.

The chain combines TRBV4-2 with TRBJ2-7, with 15 bases lining up with TRBD2. The CDR3 totals 18 residues. Germline V gene lookup returns CDR1 LGHNA and CDR2 YNFKEQ. V shed 4 bases and J 0 bases; nucleotides not matched to a gene: 7. The CDR3 DNA reads TGTGCCAGCAGCCTTCAGAGGACTAGCGGGGGGGTCTCCTACGAGCAGTACGTC. It specifies CASSLQRTSGGVSYEQYV.

The sample holds a few counts of this clonotype. V and J are TRBV20-1 and TRBJ1-4, with D perhaps matching TRBD1 (5 bases). Trimming removed 3 bases from V and 10 bases from J, with 12 bases in between. The CDR3 is 12 residues long. CDR1 is DFQATT and CDR2 is SNEGSKA in the germline V gene (reference sequence). The CDR3 DNA is TGCAGTGCTAGTATAGGGGAAGTAAAACTGTTTTTT. Translating it yields CSASIGEVKLFF.

This clonotype came up many times. The chain carries TRBV7-3 and TRBJ2-7, with D possibly TRBD1 on 5 matching bases. The CDR3 covers 14 residues. Trimming removed 3 bases at V and 2 bases at J, with 11 bases between. Germline CDR1 SGHTA, CDR2 FQGTGA. CDR3 coding DNA: TGTGCCAGCAGCTTCGCCCAGGGTCCCTACGAGCAGTACTTC. Its translation is CASSFAQGPYEQYF.

The chain carries TRBV20-1 and TRBJ2-5, with D possibly matching TRBD2 (6 bases). This CDR3 is 14 amino acids long. V gave up 1 base and J gave up 7 bases, with 16 bases separating them. CDR1 DFQATT and CDR2 SNEGSKA come from the germline V gene (reference sequence). The CDR3 region has the DNA TGCAGTGCTAGAGTTCGGGACTCTCGGGGGACCCAGTACTTC. Residues: CSARVRDSRGTQYF.

This clonotype has at least ten counts. The chain uses TRBV20-1 and TRBJ1-2; TRBD1 matches at 7 bases. Germline CDR1 DFQATT, CDR2 SNEGSKA (reference sequence). This CDR3 spans 17 amino acids. Losses at the gene ends were 2 bases for V and 6 bases for J; bases not matched to a gene: 18. CDR3 bases: TGCAGTGCTAGATCCCCAATGGGAAGCGACAGGGAGGATGGCTACACCTTC. Protein product: CSARSPMGSDREDGYTF.

The CDR3 coding sequence is TGTGCCAGCAGCCCGGGACTAGCGGGGGTGGTAGCCAAAAACATTCAGTACTTC. This gives the protein CASSPGLAGVVAKNIQYF. The chain carries TRBV4-2 and TRBJ2-4, with 14 bases matching TRBD2. V dropped 4 bases and J dropped 0; count of bases not matched to a gene: 5. The length of the CDR3 is 18 residues. Germline-derived CDR1 and CDR2 are LGHNA and YNFKEQ.

The chain is built from TRBV4-1 and TRBJ1-5; D remains ambiguous. CDR1 is MGHRA and CDR2 is YSYEKL in the germline V gene. The CDR3 spans 15 residues. Between the trimmed V and J ends, which lost 1 base and 4 bases, there was a span of 11 bases. This chain's CDR3 is CASSQVVSGNQPQHF. The CDR3 nucleotides read TGCGCCAGCAGCCAAGTGGTATCGGGGAATCAGCCCCAGCATTTT.

This clonotype was seen a handful of times. The chain employs TRBV29-1 and TRBJ2-6, with D tentatively TRBD2 (6 bases). Germline V lookup: CDR1 SQVTM, CDR2 ANQGSEA. The CDR3 runs 16 residues. Trimming removed 4 bases at V and 2 bases at J, with 15 bases between. CDR3 DNA: TGCAGCGTTGTCGACGTTGGGACTGCTGGGGCCAACGTCCTGACTTTC. This sequence encodes CSVVDVGTAGANVLTF.

In this sample, this clonotype turned up a few times. J is TRBJ1-2 and V is TRBV6-5, with TRBD1 identical over 9 bases. The CDR3 has 12 amino acids. V was pared by 7 bases and J by 9 bases, with 6 bases of the junction left unmatched. From germline, CDR1 is MNHEY and CDR2 SVGAGI. CDR3 nucleotide sequence: TGTGCCAGCACCCCGGACAGGGGTCGCTACACCTTC. This encodes CASTPDRGRYTF.

This chain uses TRBV9 with TRBJ2-7; D gene ambiguous. CDR1 and CDR2 from the germline V gene are SGDLS and YYNGEE. This CDR3 is built from 14 residues. V shed 0 bases and J shed 2 bases, with 9 bases lying between them. CDR3 nucleotides: TGTGCCAGCAGCGTAGCTGGCAACGCCTACGAGCAGTACTTC. As protein: CASSVAGNAYEQYF.

This clonotype was seen only a few times. The chain links TRBV5-1 to TRBJ1-2; 10 nucleotides agree with TRBD1. This CDR3 is 15 amino acids long. J gave up 3 bases and V 4 bases, and 6 bases lay outside the gene matches. Germline V gene sequence: CDR1 SGHRS, CDR2 YFSETQ. In DNA, the CDR3 is TGCGCCAGCAGCCGGGACAGGGGCCCTCACTATGGCTACACCTTC. It is translated as CASSRDRGPHYGYTF.

This clonotype occurred many times. The genes are TRBV10-3 and TRBJ1-4; no firm D call. Germline V gene data show CDR1 as ENHRY and CDR2 as SYGVKD. Trimming stripped 0 bases from V and 7 bases from J, with 18 bases between. The CDR3 spans 17 residues. The CDR3 coding sequence is TGTGCCATCAGTGAGTCGACGCGGCACCCGTGGATTGAAAAACTGTTTTTT. Translation gives CAISESTRHPWIEKLFF.

V is TRBV19 and J is TRBJ1-1, with D possibly matching TRBD1 (6 bases). This CDR3 comprises 14 residues. V shed 6 bases and J shed 10 bases, with 21 bases lying between them. Per germline, CDR1 LNHDA and CDR2 SQIVND (reference sequence). The CDR3 coding sequence is TGTGCCAGTAGACAAACCATCCGACAGGATCGAGCTTTCTTT. It specifies CASRQTIRQDRAFF.

V usage is TRBV7-2 and J usage is TRBJ2-5; 15 nucleotides agree with TRBD2. The trim removed 4 bases at V and 7 bases at J, leaving 13 bases unmatched. The CDR3 consists of 18 residues. Germline CDR1 SGHTA, CDR2 FQGNSA. CDR3 loop: CASSSAAGTSGGRATQYF. The CDR3, as DNA: TGTGCCAGCAGCTCAGCGGCCGGGACTAGCGGGGGGAGGGCGACCCAGTACTTC.

There are a few counts of this clonotype. The chain links TRBV7-9 to TRBJ2-3; the D gene is possibly TRBD1 (6 bases). V gave up 4 bases and J gave up 4 bases, with 15 bases separating them. This CDR3 has 15 residues. CDR1 and CDR2 from the germline V gene are SEHNR and FQNEAQ (reference sequence). The CDR3, as DNA: TGTGCCAGCAGCTCAACAGGGACCCAGGCAGATACGCAGTATTTT. It translates to CASSSTGTQADTQYF.

The rearrangement uses TRBV6-5 and TRBJ1-1; perhaps TRBD1 as D (6 bases). Looked up from germline, CDR1 is MNHEY and CDR2 is SVGAGI. CDR3 length: 14 residues. The V and J ends lost 0 bases and 3 bases respectively, with 8 bases between them. CDR3 sequence reads: CASSYSWTDTEAFF. In nucleotides, the CDR3 is TGTGCCAGCAGTTACTCGTGGACAGACACTGAAGCTTTCTTT.